This note documents a single T cell receptor beta chain sequence. The data were produced by immunoSEQ multiplex PCR, yet TCRdb's version contains in-frame clones alone and is incomplete. Of around 140,000 clones detected, 70% to 90% appear once; the ten largest clones hold around 8%. These data are taken from a study of T cell responses to AZD1222 COVID-19 vaccine. Study in general: Recipients boosted at about 4 weeks or about 12 weeks are pooled.

This clonotype was obtained from an adult in good health. This material consisted of peripheral blood, taken on day 0 of AZD1222 vaccination.

The CDR3 DNA reads TGTGCCAGCAGCTTGGGACAGGGTGGATATGGCTACACCTTC. Amino acids: CASSLGQGGYGYTF. The rearrangement links TRBV5-4 to TRBJ1-2, with 7 positions matching TRBD1. The V segment lost 0 bases and the J segment 5 bases; nucleotides outside the gene matches: 4. The CDR3 extends over 14 amino acids. CDR1 and CDR2 (germline): SGHNT, YYREEE (reference sequence).